This T cell receptor beta chain was sequenced during a study of T cell changes during pregnancy in multiple sclerosis. Method: immunoSEQ multiplex PCR; TCRdb's copy keeps in-frame clones and lacks some. This table has approximately 85,000 clones, 80% to 95% appearing once. CDR3 size: 18 residues. Germline V gene lookup returns CDR1 SNHLY and CDR2 FYNNEI. J was trimmed by 7 bases and V by 6 bases; bases with no gene match: 22. Here the sequenced sample was peripheral blood, taken in the first trimester of pregnancy. The V and J genes are TRBV2 and TRBJ2-5, with TRBD1 identical over 8 bases. This clonotype originated in a female donor with multiple sclerosis, enrolled in a pregnancy study. The CDR3 DNA reads as TGTGCCAGCAGGGGGAACCTGCCCCCGGGACAGGTGAAAGGGACCCAGTACTTC. The encoded protein is CASRGNLPPGQVKGTQYF.